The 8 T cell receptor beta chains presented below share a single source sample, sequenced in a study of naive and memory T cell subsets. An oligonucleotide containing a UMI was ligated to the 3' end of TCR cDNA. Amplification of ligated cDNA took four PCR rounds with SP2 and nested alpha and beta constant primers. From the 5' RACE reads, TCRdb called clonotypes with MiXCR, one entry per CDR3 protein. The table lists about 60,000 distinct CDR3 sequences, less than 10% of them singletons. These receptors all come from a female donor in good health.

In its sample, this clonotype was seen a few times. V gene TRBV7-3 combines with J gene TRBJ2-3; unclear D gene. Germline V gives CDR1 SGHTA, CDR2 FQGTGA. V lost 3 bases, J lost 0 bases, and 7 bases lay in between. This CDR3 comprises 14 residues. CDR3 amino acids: CASSFDPSTDTQYF. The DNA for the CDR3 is TGTGCCAGCAGCTTTGATCCTAGCACAGATACGCAGTATTTT.

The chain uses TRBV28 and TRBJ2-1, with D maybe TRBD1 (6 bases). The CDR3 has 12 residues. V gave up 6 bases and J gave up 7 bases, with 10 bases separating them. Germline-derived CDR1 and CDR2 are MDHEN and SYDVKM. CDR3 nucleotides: TGTGCCAGCAGCATAGGGGGTAATGAGCAGTTCTTC. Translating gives CASSIGGNEQFF. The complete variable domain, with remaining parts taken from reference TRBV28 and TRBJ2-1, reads DVKVTQSSRYLVKRTGEKVFLECVQDMDHENMFWYRQDPGLGLRLIYFSYDVKMKEKGDIPEGYSVSREKKERFSLILESASTNQTSMYLCASSIGGNEQFFGPGTRLTVL.

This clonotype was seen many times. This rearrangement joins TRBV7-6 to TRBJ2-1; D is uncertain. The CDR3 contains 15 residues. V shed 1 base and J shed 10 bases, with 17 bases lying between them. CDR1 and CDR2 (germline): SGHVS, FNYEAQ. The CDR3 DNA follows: TGTGCCAGCAGCTTAGAAGCTGATTGGGTGAACGAGCAGTTCTTC. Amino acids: CASSLEADWVNEQFF. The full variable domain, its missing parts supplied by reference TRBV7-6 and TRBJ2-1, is GAGVSQSPRYKVTKRGQDVALRCDPISGHVSLYWYRQALGQGPEFLTYFNYEAQQDKSGLPNDRFSAERPEGSISTLTIQRTEQRDSAMYRCASSLEADWVNEQFFGPGTRLTVL.

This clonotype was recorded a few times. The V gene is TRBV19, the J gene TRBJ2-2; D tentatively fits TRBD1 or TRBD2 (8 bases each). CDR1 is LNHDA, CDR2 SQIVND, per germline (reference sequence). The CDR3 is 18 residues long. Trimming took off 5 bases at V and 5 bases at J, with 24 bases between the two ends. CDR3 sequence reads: CASSPPAQGAGGTGELFF. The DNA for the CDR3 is TGTGCCAGTAGTCCTCCTGCCCAGGGGGCGGGGGGAACCGGGGAGCTGTTTTTT.

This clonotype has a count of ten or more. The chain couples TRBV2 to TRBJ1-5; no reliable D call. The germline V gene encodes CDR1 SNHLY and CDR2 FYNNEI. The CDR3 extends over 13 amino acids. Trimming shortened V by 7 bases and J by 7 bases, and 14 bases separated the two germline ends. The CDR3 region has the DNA TGTGCCAGCATCAGTGGCGTCGGACAGCCCCAGCATTTT. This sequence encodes CASISGVGQPQHF.

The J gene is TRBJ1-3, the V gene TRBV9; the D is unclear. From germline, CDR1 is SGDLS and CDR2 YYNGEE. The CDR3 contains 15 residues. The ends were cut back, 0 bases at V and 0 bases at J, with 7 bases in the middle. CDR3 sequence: CASSVEADSGNTIYF. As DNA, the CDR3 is TGTGCCAGCAGCGTAGAGGCAGACTCTGGAAACACCATATATTTT.

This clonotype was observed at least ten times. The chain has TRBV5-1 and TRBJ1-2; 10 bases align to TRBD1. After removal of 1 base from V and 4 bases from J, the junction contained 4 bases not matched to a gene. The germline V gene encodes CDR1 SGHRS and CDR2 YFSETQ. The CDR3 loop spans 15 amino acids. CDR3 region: CASSLSGTGVYGYTF. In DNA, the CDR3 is TGCGCCAGCAGCTTGTCCGGGACAGGGGTCTATGGCTACACCTTC.

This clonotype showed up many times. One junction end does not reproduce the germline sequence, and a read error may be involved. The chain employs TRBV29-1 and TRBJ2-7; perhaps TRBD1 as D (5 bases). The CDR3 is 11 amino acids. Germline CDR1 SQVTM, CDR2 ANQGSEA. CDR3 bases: TGCAGCGTGGAGCAGGGTACCGGGCTTCACTTC. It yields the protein CSVEQGTGLHF.